This T cell receptor (beta chain) stems from a study of cytomegalovirus exposure and HLA in healthy donors. Details on this clone: The target antigen is unknown.

Study results and caveats: TCR beta V segments were, for the most part, productive about 87% or about 30% of the time in an earlier analysis. The study assumed roughly uniform donor sequencing depth for presence/absence analyses. As a later analysis showed, several of the most significant clusters appeared to be linked to common viral pathogens. Later on, a genetic analysis was performed. It linked a missense variant in DCLRE1C with V- and J-gene trimming of TCR beta.

In the PCR, 60 Vbeta and 13 Jbeta primers were used. Clones were read by immunoSEQ multiplex PCR, and TCRdb kept only the in-frame ones, dropping some. Of around 150,000 clones in the sample, around 79% are singletons; the top ten hold approximately 3.1%. Unmatched junction bases numbered 5, after V lost 6 bases and J lost 1 base. The CDR3 sequence is 14 residues long. Germline CDR1 and CDR2: MNHEY and SVGAGI. The material sequenced was PBMCs. The sequence was collected from a woman aged 40 to 49 in good health and CMV-seronegative. This chain joins TRBV6-5 and TRBJ1-1, with 7 bases lining up with TRBD1. CDR3 amino acids: CASSRTGTNTEAFF. The CDR3 DNA follows: TGTGCCAGCAGCCGGACAGGCACGAACACTGAAGCTTTCTTT.